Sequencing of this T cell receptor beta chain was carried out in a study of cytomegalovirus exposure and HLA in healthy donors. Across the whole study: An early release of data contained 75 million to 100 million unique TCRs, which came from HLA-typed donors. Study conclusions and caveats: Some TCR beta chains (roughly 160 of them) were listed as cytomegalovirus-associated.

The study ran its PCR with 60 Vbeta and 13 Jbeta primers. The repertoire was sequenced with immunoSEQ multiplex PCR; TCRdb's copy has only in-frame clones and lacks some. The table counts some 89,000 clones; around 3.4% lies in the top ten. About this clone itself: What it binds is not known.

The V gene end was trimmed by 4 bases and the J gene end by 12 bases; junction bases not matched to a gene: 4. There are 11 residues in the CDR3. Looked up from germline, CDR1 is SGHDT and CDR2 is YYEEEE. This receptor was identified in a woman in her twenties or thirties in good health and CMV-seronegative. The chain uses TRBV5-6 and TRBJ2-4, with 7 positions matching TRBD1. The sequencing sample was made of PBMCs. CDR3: CASSRGQSQYF. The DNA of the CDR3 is TGTGCCAGCAGCAGGGGACAGTCTCAGTACTTC.